The subject of this entry is one T cell receptor (beta chain). Its antigen remains unidentified. This sample was taken from a study of T cell responses to AZD1222 COVID-19 vaccine. Data came from immunoSEQ multiplex PCR; TCRdb stores just in-frame clones and leaves some out. The sample has about 56,000 clones, about 86% seen once. Study conclusions and caveats: Reportedly, nearly half the spike-specific TCRs target unmutated variant regions. The span of vaccine-associated CD4 TCRs extended across spike, with dominance at 160-218 and 743-854.

The input for sequencing was peripheral blood, taken on day 0 of AZD1222 vaccination. This receptor was taken from an adult in good health.

CDR3 sequence (DNA): TGTGCCTGGACGAAAGGGGACTACAATGAGCAGTTCTTC. Its protein is CAWTKGDYNEQFF. The chain combines TRBV30 with TRBJ2-1; D may be TRBD1 (5 bases). The germline CDR1 and CDR2 sequences are GTSNPN and SVGIG (reference sequence). The CDR3 has 13 amino acids. Trimming cost V 4 bases and J 3 bases, with 10 bases left between them. Together with reference TRBV30 and TRBJ2-1, the CDR3 gives the full variable domain: SQTIHQWPATLVQPVGSPLSLECTVEGTSNPNLYWYRQAAGRGLQLLFYSVGIGQISSEVPQNLSASRPQDRQFILSSKKLLLSDSGFYLCAWTKGDYNEQFFGPGTRLTVL.